These 27 T cell receptor beta chains came from one sample sequenced in a study of shared clonotypes between healthy human individuals. This table comes from immunoSEQ multiplex PCR, and its TCRdb copy is limited to in-frame clones, with some not included. The repertoire consists of roughly 500,000 clones, with around 74% occurring once and the leading ten covering roughly 13%. The material sequenced was PBMCs. The receptors come from a woman between 35 and 50 years old in good health. Some clones in this sample may be carry-over from other donors' samples.

The CDR3 DNA is TGTGCCAGCAGCTTAGAGGCGGGAGGGCCGGGCGGGGAGCTGTTTTTT. The encoded protein is CASSLEAGGPGGELFF. V usage is TRBV7-2 and J usage is TRBJ2-2; 9 bases fit TRBD2. There are 16 residues in the CDR3. Germline assignment: CDR1 SGHTA and CDR2 FQGNSA. The trim removed 1 base at V and 7 bases at J, leaving 7 bases unmatched.

This chain uses TRBV27 with TRBJ2-1; D possibly corresponds to TRBD2 (6 bases). CDR1 is MNHEY, CDR2 SMNVEV, per germline (reference sequence). V lost 0 bases, J lost 9 bases, and 18 bases lay in between. The CDR3 covers 16 residues. The CDR3 DNA reads as TGTGCCAGCAGTTTATCGGCCTCAGGGTGGGGGGTTGAGCAGTTCTTC. Its protein is CASSLSASGWGVEQFF.

The rearrangement links TRBV7-2 to TRBJ2-1; D is undetermined. The CDR3 runs to 14 residues. V shed 6 bases and J shed 5 bases, with 14 bases lying between them. Looked up from germline, CDR1 is SGHTA and CDR2 is FQGNSA. Here the CDR3 DNA reads TGTGCCAGCAGTATGTTTGGCAGTAACAATGAGCAGTTCTTC. Amino acid sequence: CASSMFGSNNEQFF.

The chain couples TRBV7-3 to TRBJ2-1; 13 bases line up with TRBD2. This CDR3 has 20 amino acids. The V and J ends lost 0 bases and 2 bases, in that order; junction bases with no gene match: 10. Germline V gene sequence: CDR1 SGHTA, CDR2 FQGTGA. In DNA, the CDR3 is TGTGCCAGCAGCTTAACCCCCAGCGGACTAGCGGGAGTGCCCTACAATGAGCAGTTCTTC. Its protein product is CASSLTPSGLAGVPYNEQFF.

V gene TRBV7-9 combines with J gene TRBJ2-3; 10 bases fit TRBD1. Germline V CDR1 and CDR2: SEHNR, FQNEAQ (reference sequence). The CDR3 contains 18 residues. Unmatched junction bases numbered 8, after V lost 1 base and J lost 1 base. The chain's CDR3 is CASSLGASGTGGTDTQYF. CDR3 DNA sequence: TGTGCCAGCAGCTTAGGAGCCTCCGGGACAGGGGGCACAGATACGCAGTATTTT.

The rearrangement joins TRBV5-1 to TRBJ1-4; 7 bases match TRBD1. V shed 5 bases, J shed 7 bases, and the junction held 5 bases outside the gene matches. This CDR3 comprises 13 residues. Germline-derived CDR1 and CDR2 are SGHRS and YFSETQ. The CDR3 coding sequence is TGCGCCAGCAGTCTAGGGGGCGTTGAAAAACTGTTTTTT. Translated, it gives CASSLGGVEKLFF.

This clone occurred a few times. V usage is TRBV19 and J usage is TRBJ2-3; D is uncertain. The CDR3 is 15 residues long. Germline CDR1 LNHDA, CDR2 SQIVND (reference sequence). Trimming cost V 7 bases and J 0 bases, with 14 bases left between them. CDR3 loop: CASTVSATSTDTQYF. CDR3 nucleotides: TGTGCCAGTACCGTTTCAGCGACTAGCACAGATACGCAGTATTTT.

The chain employs TRBV5-1 and TRBJ1-2; 7 nucleotides match TRBD1. The germline V gene encodes CDR1 SGHRS and CDR2 YFSETQ. Trimming cost V 2 bases and J 3 bases; bases outside gene matches: 1. The CDR3 consists of 13 residues. In DNA, the CDR3 is TGCGCCAGCAGCTTTCAGGGGGACTATGGCTACACCTTC. It yields the protein CASSFQGDYGYTF.

There are a few counts of this clone. V is TRBV5-1 and J is TRBJ2-2; 14 bases align to TRBD2. There are 16 residues in the CDR3. Unmatched junction bases numbered 10, after V lost 8 bases and J lost 7 bases. In germline, CDR1 is SGHRS, CDR2 YFSETQ. The CDR3 bases are TGCGCCAGTCACTCAGGGACTAGCGGGAGTATCGGGGAGCTGTTTTTT. Protein sequence: CASHSGTSGSIGELFF.

The CDR3 spells CASSLSAGGRDTQYF. The CDR3 DNA sequence: TGTGCCAGCAGTTTATCGGCGGGAGGGAGGGATACGCAGTATTTT. This chain uses TRBV27 with TRBJ2-3; 9 positions agree with TRBD2. V was pared by 0 bases and J by 6 bases, with 4 bases of the junction left unmatched. Looked up from germline, CDR1 is MNHEY and CDR2 is SMNVEV (reference sequence). The CDR3 contains 15 residues.

This rearrangement joins TRBV5-4 to TRBJ1-2; D is perhaps TRBD1 (6 bases). Germline loops: CDR1 SGHNT, CDR2 YYREEE (reference sequence). This CDR3 has 15 residues. With 0 bases removed from V and 2 bases from J, the gap between germline ends came to 11 bases. The CDR3 coding sequence is TGTGCCAGCAGCTTGGGTGGGGGCGAGAACTATGGCTACACCTTC. Amino acid sequence: CASSLGGGENYGYTF.

The gene calls are TRBV28 and TRBJ2-6; TRBD2 is a possible D gene (5 bases). With 4 bases removed from V and 0 bases from J, the gap between germline ends came to 16 bases. Per the germline V gene, CDR1 is MDHEN and CDR2 is SYDVKM. The CDR3 sequence is 18 residues long. CDR3 protein: CASSSRGSPRSGANVLTF. In nucleotides, the CDR3 is TGTGCCAGCAGTTCGAGAGGGTCACCACGCTCTGGGGCCAACGTCCTGACTTTC.

The chain employs TRBV5-1 and TRBJ1-5; tentatively, D is TRBD1 (5 bases). The CDR3 is made up of 15 amino acids. V was clipped by 7 bases and J by 0 bases, with 14 bases between them. Per germline, CDR1 SGHRS and CDR2 YFSETQ. DNA for the CDR3: TGCGCCAGCTCTCCCGAGGGGTTTAGCAATCAGCCCCAGCATTTT. This sequence encodes CASSPEGFSNQPQHF.

V is TRBV28 and J is TRBJ1-5; no clear D gene. Germline V gene lookup returns CDR1 MDHEN and CDR2 SYDVKM. The CDR3 has 15 amino acids. With 6 bases removed from V and 2 bases from J, the gap between germline ends came to 14 bases. The CDR3 DNA follows: TGTGCCAGCAGCCCAACGTGGAGTGGCAATCAGCCCCAGCATTTT. Its translation: CASSPTWSGNQPQHF.

The count of this clone is one. The V gene is TRBV11-2, the J gene TRBJ2-2, with 12 bases fitting TRBD2. The V gene end was trimmed by 5 bases and the J gene end by 6 bases; junction bases not matched to a gene: 7. The CDR3 consists of 16 residues. CDR1 is SGHAT and CDR2 is FQNNGV in the germline V gene. The DNA for the CDR3 is TGTGCCAGCAGCGATCCCAGACTAGCGGGAGCCGGGGAGCTGTTTTTT. This encodes CASSDPRLAGAGELFF.

The rearrangement joins TRBV5-1 to TRBJ2-1, with a tentative D call TRBD2 (6 bases). This CDR3 contains 16 residues. Looked up from germline, CDR1 is SGHRS and CDR2 is YFSETQ. Trimming took off 2 bases at V and 4 bases at J, with 16 bases between the two ends. CDR3 sequence: CASSLGILASYNEQFF. CDR3 DNA sequence: TGCGCCAGCAGCTTAGGGATTCTAGCGTCTTACAATGAGCAGTTCTTC.

The chain links TRBV7-7 to TRBJ2-3; TRBD1 aligns across 11 bases. This CDR3 has 17 amino acids. From germline, CDR1 is SSHAT and CDR2 FNYEAQ (reference sequence). V gave up 1 base and J gave up 4 bases; unmatched junction bases: 7. CDR3 sequence reads: CASSLGTGGWGADTQYF. CDR3 DNA: TGTGCCAGCAGCTTAGGGACAGGGGGCTGGGGTGCAGATACGCAGTATTTT.

The chain couples TRBV6-5 to TRBJ2-7; the D is unclear. There are 14 residues in the CDR3. The V gene's germline CDR1 is MNHEY and CDR2 SVGAGI. The V gene lost 2 bases and the J gene lost 2 bases, with 10 bases spanning the gap. CDR3 amino acids: CASSYNVLAYEQYF. The CDR3 DNA is TGTGCCAGCAGTTACAACGTGTTAGCCTACGAGCAGTACTTC.

This rearrangement joins TRBV4-2 to TRBJ2-4; TRBD2 matches 8 bases. In germline, CDR1 is LGHNA, CDR2 YNFKEQ. CDR3 length equals 18 residues. J was trimmed by 1 base and V by 0 bases; bases with no gene match: 8. CDR3: CASSQDEVAGMAKNIQYF. DNA of the CDR3: TGTGCCAGCAGCCAAGATGAGGTAGCGGGGATGGCCAAAAACATTCAGTACTTC.

The chain uses TRBV5-1 and TRBJ2-2; no clear D. CDR1 SGHRS and CDR2 YFSETQ come from the germline V gene. The V end was cut by 1 base, the J end by 3 bases, with 7 bases between. The CDR3 loop spans 14 amino acids. The CDR3 reads CASSLLMDTGELFF. CDR3 DNA: TGCGCCAGCAGCTTGTTAATGGACACCGGGGAGCTGTTTTTT.

The V gene is TRBV19, the J gene TRBJ2-3; D is possibly TRBD1 (6 bases). Trimming took off 4 bases at V and 4 bases at J, with 12 bases between the two ends. There are 14 residues in the CDR3. In germline, CDR1 is LNHDA, CDR2 SQIVND (reference sequence). CDR3 protein: CASSTPGVADTQYF. In DNA, the CDR3 is TGTGCCAGTAGTACCCCAGGGGTCGCAGATACGCAGTATTTT.

V is TRBV28 and J is TRBJ2-1; 7 nucleotides match TRBD2. The germline V gene encodes CDR1 MDHEN and CDR2 SYDVKM. J gave up 3 bases and V 7 bases, and 12 bases lay outside the gene matches. The CDR3 runs 16 residues. The CDR3 nucleotides are TGTGCCAGCAACCCCGGGGCTAGCGGCTACTACAATGAGCAGTTCTTC. Translating it yields CASNPGASGYYNEQFF. Using reference TRBV28 and TRBJ2-1 for the parts outside the CDR3, the full variable domain is DVKVTQSSRYLVKRTGEKVFLECVQDMDHENMFWYRQDPGLGLRLIYFSYDVKMKEKGDIPEGYSVSREKKERFSLILESASTNQTSMYLCASNPGASGYYNEQFFGPGTRLTVL.

This clone was recorded only once. J is TRBJ2-5 and V is TRBV14; no clear D. Trimming took off 1 base at V and 2 bases at J, with 17 bases between the two ends. This CDR3 comprises 17 residues. The germline CDR1 and CDR2 sequences are SGHDN and FVKESK. The CDR3 DNA reads TGTGCCAGCAGCCAAGGTCTAATATATTGGCCTCAAGAGACCCAGTACTTC. Amino acids: CASSQGLIYWPQETQYF.

This clone came up once. V usage is TRBV19 and J usage is TRBJ1-1; D might be TRBD1 (5 bases). The CDR3 consists of 14 residues. Trimming cost V 3 bases and J 1 base, with 9 bases left between them. CDR1 is LNHDA, CDR2 SQIVND, per germline (reference sequence). The CDR3: CASSISRENTEAFF. The CDR3 DNA sequence: TGTGCCAGTAGTATTTCCAGGGAGAACACTGAAGCTTTCTTT.

The rearrangement links TRBV7-3 to TRBJ1-1; tentatively, D is TRBD1 (5 bases). This CDR3 is built from 16 residues. From germline, CDR1 is SGHTA and CDR2 FQGTGA. V gave up 5 bases and J gave up 0 bases, with 16 bases separating them. CDR3 sequence: CASSAMTVGVNTEAFF. The DNA of the CDR3 is TGTGCCAGCAGCGCTATGACAGTTGGGGTGAACACTGAAGCTTTCTTT.

V usage is TRBV29-1 and J usage is TRBJ1-1; the D is unclear. V was cut by 4 bases and J by 4 bases, with 16 bases left in between. The germline V gene encodes CDR1 SQVTM and CDR2 ANQGSEA. The CDR3 totals 14 residues. The CDR3 loop reads CSVVSLGSGTEAFF. For the CDR3, the DNA is TGCAGCGTTGTTTCTCTTGGAAGTGGCACTGAAGCTTTCTTT.

Only a few counts were recorded for this clone. The genes are TRBV6-1 and TRBJ2-5; tentative D call: TRBD2 (6 bases). The CDR3 totals 16 residues. The V end was cut by 4 bases, the J end by 1 base, with 16 bases between. The germline CDR1 and CDR2 sequences are MNHNS and SASEGT. The CDR3 nucleotides read TGTGCCAGCAGTGCCGAGGGGTGGGGAGGCCAAGAGACCCAGTACTTC. Translated: CASSAEGWGGQETQYF.